Below, 20 T cell receptor beta chains from the same sample are listed, as sequenced in a study of beta chain features in type 1 diabetes. Every isolated RNA sample was fully reverse transcribed, so sequencing captured expressed TCRB transcripts. Only in-frame clones appear in the TCRdb table, and some are missing; sequencing was by immunoSEQ multiplex PCR. Among fewer than 400,000 clones listed, approximately 8.2% were seen once. The sample comprised central memory CD4+ T cells from blood. These TCRs come from a woman aged 18-29 years in good health.

The rearrangement links TRBV5-1 to TRBJ1-2, with TRBD1 matching over 8 bases. The CDR3 totals 14 residues. With 0 bases clipped from V and 2 bases from J, the junction kept 0 bases outside the gene matches. The germline gives CDR1 SGHRS, CDR2 YFSETQ. The CDR3 region has the DNA TGCGCCAGCAGCTTGGGGACAGGGAACTATGGCTACACCTTC. As protein: CASSLGTGNYGYTF. The complete variable domain, with remaining parts taken from reference TRBV5-1 and TRBJ1-2, reads KAGVTQTPRYLIKTRGQQVTLSCSPISGHRSVSWYQQTPGQGLQFLFEYFSETQRNKGNFPGRFSGRQFSNSRSEMNVSTLELGDSALYLCASSLGTGNYGYTFGSGTRLTVV.

V usage is TRBV28 and J usage is TRBJ1-2; D is undetermined. The CDR3 loop spans 13 amino acids. The germline CDR1 and CDR2 sequences are MDHEN and SYDVKM. Trimming left V 6 bases short and J 0 bases short, with 8 bases between. The CDR3: CASSAGPNYGYTF. CDR3 bases: TGTGCCAGCAGCGCCGGGCCTAACTATGGCTACACCTTC.

Ten or more counts support this clone. This chain connects TRBV15 to TRBJ2-3, with 8 bases lining up with TRBD2. The V gene's germline CDR1 is LNHNV and CDR2 YYDKDF (reference sequence). The J segment lost 2 bases and the V segment lost 4 bases, leaving 8 bases of the junction unmatched. There are 16 residues in the CDR3. Here the CDR3 reads CATSNLYSGNTDTQYF. Written as DNA, the CDR3 is TGTGCCACCAGCAACTTGTATAGCGGGAACACAGATACGCAGTATTTT.

The chain recombines TRBV18 with TRBJ1-2; D gene unclear. Germline V gene lookup returns CDR1 KGHSH and CDR2 LQKENI. The CDR3 is 14 amino acids. V lost 5 bases to trimming and J lost 0 bases, with 10 bases between them. CDR3 bases: TGTGCCAGCTCAACCGGTATAGCTAACTATGGCTACACCTTC. Its protein is CASSTGIANYGYTF.

J is TRBJ1-1 and V is TRBV19; a possible D gene is TRBD1 (5 bases). The CDR3 is made up of 14 amino acids. Trimming took 6 bases from V and 1 from J, leaving 12 bases between them. CDR1 is LNHDA and CDR2 is SQIVND in the germline V gene (reference sequence). The DNA of the CDR3 is TGTGCCAGTAGGCGACAGTTTACGAACACTGAAGCTTTCTTT. Its translation is CASRRQFTNTEAFF.

V usage is TRBV27 and J usage is TRBJ2-5; the match to TRBD2 covers 10 bases. The V and J ends lost 6 bases and 0 bases, in that order; junction bases with no gene match: 10. Germline-derived CDR1 and CDR2 are MNHEY and SMNVEV (reference sequence). The CDR3 has 17 residues. This CDR3 reads CASSTRGSGGYQETQYF. The DNA for the CDR3 is TGTGCCAGCAGCACCCGGGGTAGCGGGGGGTACCAAGAGACCCAGTACTTC.

This clone was counted between two and nine times. The genes are TRBV7-9 and TRBJ2-1; possibly TRBD1 or TRBD2 for D (5 bases each). Germline CDR1 and CDR2: SEHNR and FQNEAQ (reference sequence). This CDR3 comprises 13 residues. Trimming stripped 1 base from V and 7 bases from J, with 8 bases between. For the CDR3, the DNA is TGTGCCAGCAGCTTAGGGGGACGGAATGAGCAGTTCTTC. It encodes CASSLGGRNEQFF. Looking up the rest from reference TRBV7-9 and TRBJ2-1 gives the full variable domain: DTGVSQNPRHKITKRGQNVTFRCDPISEHNRLYWYRQTLGQGPEFLTYFQNEAQLEKSRLLSDRFSAERPKGSFSTLEIQRTEQGDSAMYLCASSLGGRNEQFFGPGTRLTVL.

This clone was recorded a few times. This chain uses TRBV18 with TRBJ1-4; D is perhaps TRBD1 (5 bases). V lost 3 bases and J lost 4, with 15 bases in between. This CDR3 contains 16 residues. Germline assignment: CDR1 KGHSH and CDR2 LQKENI. CDR3 nucleotides: TGTGCCAGCTCACCCGCCTTGTCGGGGGATAATGAAAAACTGTTTTTT. Amino acids: CASSPALSGDNEKLFF.

The rearrangement links TRBV11-1 to TRBJ2-2; 7 bases match TRBD2. The CDR3 is 17 amino acids. Trimming at V came to 2 bases and at J to 5 bases, leaving 11 bases not matched to a gene. The V gene's germline CDR1 is SGHAT and CDR2 FQDESV (reference sequence). The CDR3 sequence: CASSLSSTGGSTGELFF. CDR3 bases: TGTGCCAGCAGCTTAAGCTCTACGGGGGGTTCGACCGGGGAGCTGTTTTTT.

A few counts support this clone. The CDR3 sequence is CAAGTTEKLFF. The DNA of the CDR3 is TGTGCCGCTGGCACGACCGAAAAACTGTTTTTT. This chain joins TRBV28 and TRBJ1-4; D remains unclear. The CDR3 contains 11 residues. Trimming removed 11 bases at V and 8 bases at J, with 12 bases between. Looked up from germline, CDR1 is MDHEN and CDR2 is SYDVKM.

Only a few counts were recorded for this clone. This sequence is one base from a far larger clone and is likely a read error. Other DNA sequences within the sample encode an identical CDR3. The chain carries TRBV11-2 and TRBJ2-1, with D unresolved. The CDR3 consists of 11 residues. The V gene lost 3 bases and the J gene lost 5 bases, with 2 bases spanning the gap. Germline values: CDR1 SGHAT, CDR2 FQNNGV. This CDR3 is CASSFHNEQFF. DNA for the CDR3: TGTGCCAGCAGCTTCCACAATGAGCAGTTCTTC.

The chain links TRBV9 to TRBJ2-5; the D is unclear. Trimming took 0 bases from V and 5 from J, leaving 11 bases between them. This CDR3 comprises 14 residues. CDR1 SGDLS and CDR2 YYNGEE come from the germline V gene. CDR3 region: CASSVGGVWETQYF. As DNA, the CDR3 is TGTGCCAGCAGCGTAGGTGGGGTCTGGGAGACCCAGTACTTC.

This clone was counted only a few times. In DNA form, the CDR3 reads TGTGCCAGCAGTTTGAACAGGTCGTGGGAAAAACTGTTTTTT. The encoded protein is CASSLNRSWEKLFF. The chain carries TRBV27 and TRBJ1-4; D may be TRBD1 (5 bases). V lost 3 bases to trimming and J lost 8 bases, with 13 bases between them. There are 14 residues in the CDR3. Per the germline V gene, CDR1 is MNHEY and CDR2 is SMNVEV (reference sequence).

This clone was picked up a small number of times. The rearrangement links TRBV21-1 to TRBJ2-5; the D segment call TRBD2 is taken from the table without a DNA check. TRBV21-1 is annotated as a pseudogene. The CDR3 runs to 11 residues. DNA of the CDR3: TGTGCCGGAAGGGAGTCAGAGACCCAGTACTTC. It specifies CAGRESETQYF.

With regard to this clone: Other DNA sequences of this sample code for an identical CDR3. The chain employs TRBV5-1 and TRBJ2-5, with D unclear. V was shortened by 0 bases and J by 5 bases, with 5 bases between the two germline ends. The CDR3 is 12 amino acids. The germline V gene has CDR1 SGHRS and CDR2 YFSETQ. For the CDR3, the DNA is TGCGCCAGCAGCTTGGGCCAGGAGACCCAGTACTTC. Its protein is CASSLGQETQYF.

There are many counts of this clone. The rearrangement uses TRBV28 and TRBJ2-7; D remains ambiguous. This CDR3 comprises 14 residues. Germline V CDR1 and CDR2: MDHEN, SYDVKM. The V end was cut by 3 bases, the J end by 1 base, with 10 bases between. The CDR3 spells CASSFSGTSYEQYF. As DNA, the CDR3 is TGTGCCAGCAGTTTTTCCGGTACGTCCTACGAGCAGTACTTC.

V is TRBV6-5 and J is TRBJ2-2; 12 bases map to TRBD2. This CDR3 contains 13 residues. Germline CDR1 reads MNHEY; CDR2 reads SVGAGI. V dropped 4 bases and J dropped 12; count of bases not matched to a gene: 3. The CDR3 coding sequence is TGTGCCAGCAGTTCCACTAGCGGGAGGAAGCTGTTTTTT. Translation gives CASSSTSGRKLFF.

The V call is TRBV29-1, the J call TRBJ2-5; D unresolved. V gave up 1 base and J gave up 4 bases, with 10 bases separating them. Per germline, CDR1 SQVTM and CDR2 ANQGSEA. The CDR3 sequence is 13 residues long. CDR3 residues: CSVEVSRIETQYF. CDR3 DNA: TGCAGCGTTGAAGTTTCCCGGATAGAGACCCAGTACTTC.

This clone was observed a handful of times. The V call is TRBV19, the J call TRBJ2-1, with 10 bases fitting TRBD2. The germline V gene has CDR1 LNHDA and CDR2 SQIVND (reference sequence). This CDR3 region has 14 residues. Losses at the gene ends were 7 bases for V and 10 bases for J; bases not matched to a gene: 10. The chain's CDR3 is CASTGTSVTGEQFF. DNA for the CDR3: TGTGCCAGTACTGGGACTAGCGTTACCGGGGAGCAGTTCTTC.

This clone has only a few counts. The chain is built from TRBV5-1 and TRBJ2-7, with D unresolved. Germline CDR1 is SGHRS and CDR2 is YFSETQ. V was trimmed by 1 base and J by 1 base, leaving 6 bases between them. The CDR3 length is 13 residues. The chain's CDR3 is CASSLTASYEQYF. DNA of the CDR3: TGCGCCAGCAGCTTGACCGCGTCCTACGAGCAGTACTTC.